This TCR beta chain was sequenced for a study of human T cells and chemical hapten exposure. This clonotype was counted only a few times. A single record per CDR3 protein comes from TCRdb applying MiXCR to the RACE reads. The sample yields more than 30,000 distinct CDR3 sequences, 5% to 7% seen once. The time point is: patch test 1, 2 weeks after DPC sensitization. Treatment reported: therapeutic diphenylcyclopropenone sensitization with weekly scalp DPC. Total RNA was extracted from unfractionated whole blood. CDR1 is MNHEY, CDR2 SVGAGI, per germline. The V segment lost 2 bases and the J segment 7 bases; nucleotides outside the gene matches: 8. The CDR3 has 16 residues.

The sample consisted of whole blood, taken in connection with sensitization to the hapten diphenylcyclopropenone (DPC). V usage is TRBV6-5 and J usage is TRBJ1-6, with 7 bases fitting TRBD1. The TCR comes from a woman in her twenties or thirties with alopecia areata. Some clones in this sample may be carry-over from other donors' samples. The CDR3 spells CASSYGPGQQNSPLHF. The DNA for the CDR3 is TGTGCCAGCAGTTACGGCCCGGGACAGCAGAATTCACCCCTCCACTTT.